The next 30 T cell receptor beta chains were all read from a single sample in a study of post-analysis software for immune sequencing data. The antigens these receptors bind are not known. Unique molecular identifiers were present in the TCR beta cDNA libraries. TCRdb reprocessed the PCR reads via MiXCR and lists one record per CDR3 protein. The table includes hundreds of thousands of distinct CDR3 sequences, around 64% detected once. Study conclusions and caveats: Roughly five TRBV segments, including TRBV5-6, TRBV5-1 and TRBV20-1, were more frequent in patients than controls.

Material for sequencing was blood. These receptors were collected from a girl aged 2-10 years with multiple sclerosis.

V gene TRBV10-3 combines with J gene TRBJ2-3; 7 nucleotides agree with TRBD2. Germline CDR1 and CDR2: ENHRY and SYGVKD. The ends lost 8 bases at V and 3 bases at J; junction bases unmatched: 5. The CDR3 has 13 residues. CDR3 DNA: TGTGCCATCGGGCGGGAGAAAACAGATACGCAGTATTTT. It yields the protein CAIGREKTDTQYF.

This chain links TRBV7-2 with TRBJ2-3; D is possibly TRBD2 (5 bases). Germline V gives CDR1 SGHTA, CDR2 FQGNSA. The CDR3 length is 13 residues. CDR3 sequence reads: CASDPTSTDTQYF. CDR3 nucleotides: TGTGCTAGCGACCCTACTAGCACAGATACGCAGTATTTT.

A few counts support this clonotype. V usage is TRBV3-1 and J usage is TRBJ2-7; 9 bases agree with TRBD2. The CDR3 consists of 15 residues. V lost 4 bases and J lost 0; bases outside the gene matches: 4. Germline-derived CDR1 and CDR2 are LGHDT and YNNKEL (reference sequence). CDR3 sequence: CASSLSGSSSYEQYF. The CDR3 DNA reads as TGTGCCAGCAGCCTTAGCGGGAGTAGCTCCTACGAGCAGTACTTC.

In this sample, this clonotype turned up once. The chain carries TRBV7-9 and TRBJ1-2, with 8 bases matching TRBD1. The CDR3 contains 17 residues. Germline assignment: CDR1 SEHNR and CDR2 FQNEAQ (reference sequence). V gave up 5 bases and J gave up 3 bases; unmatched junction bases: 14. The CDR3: CASSGGTGGGLDYGYTF. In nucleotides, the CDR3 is TGTGCCAGCAGCGGGGGGACAGGTGGCGGTTTAGACTATGGCTACACCTTC. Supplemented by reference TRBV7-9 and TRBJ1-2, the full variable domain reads DTGVSQNPRHKITKRGQNVTFRCDPISEHNRLYWYRQTLGQGPEFLTYFQNEAQLEKSRLLSDRFSAERPKGSFSTLEIQRTEQGDSAMYLCASSGGTGGGLDYGYTFGSGTRLTVV.

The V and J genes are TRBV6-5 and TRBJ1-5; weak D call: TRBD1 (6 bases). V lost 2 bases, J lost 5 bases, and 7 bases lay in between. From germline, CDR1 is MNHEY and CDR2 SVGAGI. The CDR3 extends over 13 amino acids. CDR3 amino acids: CASSYRGDQPQHF. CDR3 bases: TGTGCCAGCAGTTACAGGGGGGATCAGCCCCAGCATTTT.

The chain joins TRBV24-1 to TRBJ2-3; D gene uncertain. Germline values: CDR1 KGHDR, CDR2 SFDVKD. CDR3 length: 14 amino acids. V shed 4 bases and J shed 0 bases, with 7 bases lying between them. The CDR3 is CATSDSDSTDTQYF. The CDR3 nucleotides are TGTGCCACCAGTGACTCGGATAGCACAGATACGCAGTATTTT.

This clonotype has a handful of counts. CDR3 residues: CASSFSGGLGEQFF. Here the CDR3 DNA reads TGTGCCAGCAGTTTTAGCGGGGGGTTGGGTGAGCAGTTCTTC. The rearrangement joins TRBV12-3 or TRBV12-4 to TRBJ2-1; 10 positions agree with TRBD2. This CDR3 is 14 amino acids long. With V trimmed by 3 bases and J by 9 bases, 5 bases remained unmatched.

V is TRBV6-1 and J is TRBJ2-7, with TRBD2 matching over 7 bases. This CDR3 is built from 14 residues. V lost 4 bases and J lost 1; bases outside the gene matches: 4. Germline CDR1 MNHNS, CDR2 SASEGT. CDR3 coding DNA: TGTGCCAGCAGTGCACCGGGACTATCCTACGAGCAGTACTTC. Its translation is CASSAPGLSYEQYF.

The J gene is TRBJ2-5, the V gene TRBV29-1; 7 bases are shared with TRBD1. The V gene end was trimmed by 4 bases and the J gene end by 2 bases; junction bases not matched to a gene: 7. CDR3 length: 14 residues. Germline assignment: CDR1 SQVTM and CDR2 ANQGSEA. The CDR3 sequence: CSVAKTGSQETQYF. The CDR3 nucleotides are TGCAGCGTTGCGAAGACAGGGTCGCAAGAGACCCAGTACTTC.

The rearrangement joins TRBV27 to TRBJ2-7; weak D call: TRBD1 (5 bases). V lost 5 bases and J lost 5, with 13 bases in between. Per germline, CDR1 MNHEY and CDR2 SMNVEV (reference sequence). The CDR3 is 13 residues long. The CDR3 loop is CASSLTGWNEQYF. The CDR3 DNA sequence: TGTGCCAGCAGTCTCACAGGTTGGAACGAGCAGTACTTC.

The CDR3 region has the DNA TGTGCCATCCCAATGTGGCCCCTTGGAGCCAAAAACATTCAGTACTTC. Its protein product is CAIPMWPLGAKNIQYF. This chain uses TRBV6-6 with TRBJ2-4, with unresolved D. V was clipped by 10 bases and J by 0 bases, with 19 bases between them. Germline V gene sequence: CDR1 MNHNY, CDR2 SVGAGI (reference sequence). There are 16 residues in the CDR3.

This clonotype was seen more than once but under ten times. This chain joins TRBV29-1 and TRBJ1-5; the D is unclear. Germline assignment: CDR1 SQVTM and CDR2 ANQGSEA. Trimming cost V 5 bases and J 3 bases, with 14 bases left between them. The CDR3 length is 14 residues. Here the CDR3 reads CSVKTGNPNQPQHF. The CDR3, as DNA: TGCAGCGTTAAAACCGGGAACCCCAATCAGCCCCAGCATTTT.

CDR3 DNA sequence: TGTGCCAGCAGCCCCCCGGGACACGGGACCTACAATGAGCAGTTCTTC. Translating gives CASSPPGHGTYNEQFF. This chain joins TRBV5-6 and TRBJ2-1; maybe TRBD1 (6 bases). CDR3 length equals 16 residues. The germline gives CDR1 SGHDT, CDR2 YYEEEE. Trimming pared 4 bases from V and 2 bases from J, leaving 16 bases between.

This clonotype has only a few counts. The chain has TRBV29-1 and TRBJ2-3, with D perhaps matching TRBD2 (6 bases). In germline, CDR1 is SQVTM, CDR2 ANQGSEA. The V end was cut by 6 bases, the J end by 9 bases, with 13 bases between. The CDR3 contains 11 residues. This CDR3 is CSVEAGNTQYF. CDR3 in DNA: TGCAGCGTCGAGGCGGGGAACACGCAGTATTTT.

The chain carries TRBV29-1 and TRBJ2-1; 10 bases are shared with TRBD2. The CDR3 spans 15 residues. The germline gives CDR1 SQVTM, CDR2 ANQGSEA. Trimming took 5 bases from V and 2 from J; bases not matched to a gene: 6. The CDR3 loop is CSVPSGTSAYNEQFF. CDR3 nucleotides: TGCAGCGTTCCAAGCGGGACTAGCGCCTACAATGAGCAGTTCTTC.

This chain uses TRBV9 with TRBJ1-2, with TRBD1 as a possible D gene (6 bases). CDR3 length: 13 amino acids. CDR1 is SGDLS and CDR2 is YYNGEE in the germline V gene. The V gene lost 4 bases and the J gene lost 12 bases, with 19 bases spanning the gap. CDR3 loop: CASSPQTGSGHTF. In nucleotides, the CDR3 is TGTGCCAGCAGCCCACAGACAGGTTCCGGCCACACCTTC.

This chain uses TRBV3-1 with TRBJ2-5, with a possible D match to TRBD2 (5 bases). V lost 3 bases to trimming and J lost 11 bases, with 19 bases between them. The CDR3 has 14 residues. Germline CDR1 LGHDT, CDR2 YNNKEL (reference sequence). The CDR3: CASSHPTLGSEQYF. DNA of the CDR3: TGTGCCAGCAGCCACCCTACCTTGGGGAGTGAGCAGTACTTC.

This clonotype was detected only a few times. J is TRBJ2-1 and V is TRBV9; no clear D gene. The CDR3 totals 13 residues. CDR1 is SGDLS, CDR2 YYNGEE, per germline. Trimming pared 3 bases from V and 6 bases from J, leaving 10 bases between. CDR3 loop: CASSALRSNEQFF. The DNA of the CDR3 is TGTGCCAGCAGCGCCCTCCGTTCCAATGAGCAGTTCTTC. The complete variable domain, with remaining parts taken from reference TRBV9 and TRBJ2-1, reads DSGVTQTPKHLITATGQRVTLRCSPRSGDLSVYWYQQSLDQGLQFLIQYYNGEERAKGNILERFSAQQFPDLHSELNLSSLELGDSALYFCASSALRSNEQFFGPGTRLTVL.

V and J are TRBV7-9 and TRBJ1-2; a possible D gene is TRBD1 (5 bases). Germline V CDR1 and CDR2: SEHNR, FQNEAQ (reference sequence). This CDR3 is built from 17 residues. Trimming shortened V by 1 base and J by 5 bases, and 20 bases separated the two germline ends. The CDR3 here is CASSLELGANSPYGYTF. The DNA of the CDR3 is TGTGCCAGCAGCTTAGAACTAGGGGCCAACAGTCCTTATGGCTACACCTTC.

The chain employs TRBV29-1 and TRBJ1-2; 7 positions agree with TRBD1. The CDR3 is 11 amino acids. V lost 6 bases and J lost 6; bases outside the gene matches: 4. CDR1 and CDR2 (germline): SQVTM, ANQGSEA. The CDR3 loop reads CSVKDRDGYTF. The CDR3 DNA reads TGCAGCGTCAAAGACAGGGATGGCTACACCTTC.

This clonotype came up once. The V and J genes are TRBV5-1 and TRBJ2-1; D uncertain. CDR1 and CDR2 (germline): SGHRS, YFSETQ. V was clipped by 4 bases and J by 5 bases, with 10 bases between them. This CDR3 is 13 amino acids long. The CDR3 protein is CASSPDLNNEQFF. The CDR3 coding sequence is TGCGCCAGCAGCCCAGACCTCAACAATGAGCAGTTCTTC.

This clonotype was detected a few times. In nucleotides, the CDR3 is TGTGCCAGCAGCTGGAGTACGGTCCCGGAAGATAACTATGGCTACACCTTC. Translation gives CASSWSTVPEDNYGYTF. This chain connects TRBV5-5 to TRBJ1-2; D is unresolved. CDR1 is SGHKS and CDR2 is YYEKEE in the germline V gene (reference sequence). V was clipped by 3 bases and J by 1 base, with 19 bases between them. The CDR3 consists of 17 residues.

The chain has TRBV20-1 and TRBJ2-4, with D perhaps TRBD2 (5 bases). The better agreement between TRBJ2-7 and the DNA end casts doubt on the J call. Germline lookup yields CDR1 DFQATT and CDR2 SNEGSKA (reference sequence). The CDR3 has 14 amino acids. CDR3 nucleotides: TGCAGTGCTATGATTGGCGGAGGCTGTCGCGAGCAGTACTTC. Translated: CSAMIGGGCREQYF.

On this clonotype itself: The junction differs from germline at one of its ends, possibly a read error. The CDR3 spells CASSLSNNKQFF. Written as DNA, the CDR3 is TGTGCCAGCAGTTTATCGAACAATAAGCAGTTCTTC. J is TRBJ2-1 and V is TRBV28, with no clear D. The CDR3 consists of 12 residues. Germline V lookup: CDR1 MDHEN, CDR2 SYDVKM.

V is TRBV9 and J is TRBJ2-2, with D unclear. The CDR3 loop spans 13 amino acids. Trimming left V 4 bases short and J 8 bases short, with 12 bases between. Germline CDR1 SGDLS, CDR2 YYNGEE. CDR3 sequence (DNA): TGTGCCAGCAGCTTTCGGTCCAATGGGGAGCTGTTTTTT. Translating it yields CASSFRSNGELFF.

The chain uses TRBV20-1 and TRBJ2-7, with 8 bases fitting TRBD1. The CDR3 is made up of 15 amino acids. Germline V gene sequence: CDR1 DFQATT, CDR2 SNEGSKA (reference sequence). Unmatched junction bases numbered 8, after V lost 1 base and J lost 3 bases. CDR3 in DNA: TGCAGTGCTAGAGGGGATACCGGGACAGGCTACGAGCAGTACTTC. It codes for CSARGDTGTGYEQYF.

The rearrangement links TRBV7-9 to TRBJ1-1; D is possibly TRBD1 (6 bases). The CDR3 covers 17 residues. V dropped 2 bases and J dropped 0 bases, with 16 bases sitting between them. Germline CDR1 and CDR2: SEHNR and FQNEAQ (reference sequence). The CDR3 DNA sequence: TGTGCCAGCAGCTTACCTGAGGGGGGTTATATGAACACTGAAGCTTTCTTT. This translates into CASSLPEGGYMNTEAFF.

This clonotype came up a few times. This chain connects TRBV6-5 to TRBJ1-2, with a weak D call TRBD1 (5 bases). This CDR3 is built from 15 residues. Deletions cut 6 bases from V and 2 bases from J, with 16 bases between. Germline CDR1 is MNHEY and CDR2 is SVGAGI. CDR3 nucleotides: TGTGCCAGCAGCCAGGTTCGAGGGGACAACTATGGCTACACCTTC. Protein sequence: CASSQVRGDNYGYTF.

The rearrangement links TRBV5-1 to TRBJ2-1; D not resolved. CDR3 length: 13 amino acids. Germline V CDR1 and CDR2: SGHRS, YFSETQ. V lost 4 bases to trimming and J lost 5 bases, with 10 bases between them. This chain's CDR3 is CASSARRDNEQFF. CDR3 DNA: TGCGCCAGCAGCGCCCGACGCGACAATGAGCAGTTCTTC.

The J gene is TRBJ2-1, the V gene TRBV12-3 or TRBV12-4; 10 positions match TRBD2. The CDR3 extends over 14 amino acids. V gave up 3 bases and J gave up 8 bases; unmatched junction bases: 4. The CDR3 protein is CASSFTSGTDEQFF. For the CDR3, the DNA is TGTGCCAGCAGTTTTACTAGCGGGACGGATGAGCAGTTCTTC.